This record covers a single T cell receptor (beta chain). V lost 0 bases and J lost 6, with 11 bases in between. This CDR3 spans 13 amino acids. Per germline, CDR1 GTSNPN and CDR2 SVGIG (reference sequence). This entry is derived from a study of blood T cell repertoires in COVID-19. The protocol was immunoSEQ multiplex PCR, while the TCRdb copy is restricted to in-frame clones and leaves out a portion. The sample contains fewer than 250,000 clones, 83% of which appear only once. The clonotype was recovered from a woman in her thirties or forties with active or convalescent COVID-19. The material sequenced was peripheral blood. The chain carries TRBV30 and TRBJ1-2; tentative D call: TRBD1 (6 bases). CDR3 sequence: CAWSVPGADGYTF. CDR3 nucleotide sequence: TGTGCCTGGAGTGTACCAGGGGCGGATGGCTACACCTTC.